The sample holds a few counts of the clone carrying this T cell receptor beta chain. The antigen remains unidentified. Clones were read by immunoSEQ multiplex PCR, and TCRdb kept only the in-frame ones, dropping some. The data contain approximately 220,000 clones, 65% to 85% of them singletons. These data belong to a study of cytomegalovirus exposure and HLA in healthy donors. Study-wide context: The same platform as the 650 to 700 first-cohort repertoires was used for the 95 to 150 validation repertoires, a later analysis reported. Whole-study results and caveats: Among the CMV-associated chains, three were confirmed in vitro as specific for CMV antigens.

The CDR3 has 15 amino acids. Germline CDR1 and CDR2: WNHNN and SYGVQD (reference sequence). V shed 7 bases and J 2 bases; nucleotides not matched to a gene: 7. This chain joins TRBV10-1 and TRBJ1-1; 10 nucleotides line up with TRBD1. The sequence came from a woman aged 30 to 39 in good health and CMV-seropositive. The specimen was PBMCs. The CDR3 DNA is TGCGCCAGCATCAGACAGGGGGCTCACAACACTGAAGCTTTCTTT. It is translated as CASIRQGAHNTEAFF.